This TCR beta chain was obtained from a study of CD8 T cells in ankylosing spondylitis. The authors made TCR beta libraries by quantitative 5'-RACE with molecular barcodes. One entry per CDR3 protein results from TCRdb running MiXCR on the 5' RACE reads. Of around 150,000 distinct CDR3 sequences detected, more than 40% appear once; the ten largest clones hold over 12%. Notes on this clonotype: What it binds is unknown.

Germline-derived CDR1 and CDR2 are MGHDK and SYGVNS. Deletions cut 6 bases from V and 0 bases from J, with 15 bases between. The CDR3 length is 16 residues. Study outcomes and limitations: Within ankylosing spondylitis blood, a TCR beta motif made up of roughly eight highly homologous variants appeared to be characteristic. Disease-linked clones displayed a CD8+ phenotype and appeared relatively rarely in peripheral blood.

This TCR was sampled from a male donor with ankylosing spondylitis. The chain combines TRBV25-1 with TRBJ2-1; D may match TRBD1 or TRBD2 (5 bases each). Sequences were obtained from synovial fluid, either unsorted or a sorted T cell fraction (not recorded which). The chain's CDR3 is CASRGLWDGSYNEQFF. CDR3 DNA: TGTGCCAGCAGAGGCCTATGGGACGGCTCCTACAATGAGCAGTTCTTC.